This T cell receptor beta chain came from a study of cytomegalovirus exposure and HLA in healthy donors. The PCR had 60 Vbeta and 13 Jbeta primers. Libraries were prepared by immunoSEQ multiplex PCR; TCRdb keeps only in-frame clonotypes and omits some of them. The data show about 120,000 clones, over 75% seen once. The CDR3 is 14 residues long. Germline V gene sequence: CDR1 SGHDT, CDR2 YYEEEE. Deletions cut 2 bases from V and 4 bases from J, with 12 bases between. In this sample, this clone turned up a few times. As yet, its antigen is unknown. Study-wide results and caveats: A later analysis reportedly found fewer N-insertions in an Asian-associated ancestry cluster than the roughly 670-donor mean.

The chain carries TRBV5-6 and TRBJ1-1; D gene uncertain. This sequence originates from a man aged 25 to 45 in good health and CMV-seronegative. What was sequenced was PBMCs. The CDR3 region is CASSFLPGSTEAFF. CDR3 DNA: TGTGCCAGCAGCTTTCTACCGGGGAGCACTGAAGCTTTCTTT.